This T cell receptor beta chain originates from a study of T-cell reconstitution after alpha-beta-depleted transplantation in children. Whole-study findings and limits: Surviving recipient T cells and intrathymic progenitors accounted for some patients' high TCRbeta diversity at day 60.

Molecular barcoding with unique molecular identifiers was used for the TCRbeta library. TCRdb used MiXCR to reprocess the PCR reads, holding one entry per CDR3 protein. The sample has about 980,000 distinct CDR3 sequences, roughly 29% seen once. This clonotype has a handful of counts. The target antigen is unknown. The CDR3 runs 16 residues. V lost 2 bases to trimming and J lost 7 bases, with 15 bases between them. Germline V gene lookup returns CDR1 MDHEN and CDR2 SYDVKM. This chain joins TRBV28 and TRBJ1-6; the D gene is possibly TRBD1 (5 bases). Source: PBMCs, mostly from graft donor cells, taken 360 days after TCRalphabeta/CD19-depleted stem cell transplant. This sequence originates from a boy less than two years old who had a stem cell transplant for SCID, so the T cells may come from the graft donor. The CDR3 DNA reads TGTGCCAGCAGTTTAGTTTGGCGGGGGATGAATTCACCCCTCCACTTT. Translated, it gives CASSLVWRGMNSPLHF.